Below are 18 T cell receptor beta chains sequenced from a single sample in a study of blood T cell repertoires in COVID-19. The repertoire was sequenced with immunoSEQ multiplex PCR; TCRdb's copy has only in-frame clones and lacks some. The table has about 78,000 clones, roughly 84% seen once. The sequenced sample was peripheral blood. Receptors originate from a man aged 45-60 years with acute or convalescent COVID-19.

The gene calls are TRBV30 and TRBJ1-2; D gene unclear. Trimming took off 2 bases at V and 8 bases at J, with 21 bases between the two ends. CDR3 size: 15 residues. The germline gives CDR1 GTSNPN, CDR2 SVGIG (reference sequence). The CDR3 DNA reads as TGTGCCTGGAGTTTGCACAGTTTCTCCCGGGGAGGCTACACCTTC. Translating gives CAWSLHSFSRGGYTF.

The chain links TRBV15 to TRBJ2-1, with 11 bases fitting TRBD1. V lost 0 bases to trimming and J lost 8 bases; unmatched junction nucleotides: 6. Germline V gives CDR1 LNHNV, CDR2 YYDKDF (reference sequence). The CDR3 extends over 16 amino acids. The DNA for the CDR3 is TGTGCCACCAGCAGAGAATTGGGGACAGGGGGTTATGAGCAGTTCTTC. This encodes CATSRELGTGGYEQFF.

The chain carries TRBV6-5 and TRBJ1-1; D possibly corresponds to TRBD1 (6 bases). V lost 4 bases to trimming and J lost 1 base, with 10 bases between them. Germline V gives CDR1 MNHEY, CDR2 SVGAGI. This CDR3 is built from 14 residues. This chain's CDR3 is CASSSGQSNTEAFF. The CDR3 DNA is TGTGCCAGCAGTTCAGGACAGTCGAACACTGAAGCTTTCTTT.

This chain joins TRBV6-4 and TRBJ1-1, with D perhaps matching TRBD1 (5 bases). V lost 0 bases and J lost 7, with 24 bases in between. The CDR3 is made up of 18 amino acids. Germline V gene data show CDR1 as MRHNA and CDR2 as SNTAGT. DNA of the CDR3: TGTGCCAGCAGTGACTCAACCAACCAGGGTTTCCCCTACCTTGAAGCTTTCTTT. Translating it yields CASSDSTNQGFPYLEAFF.

This clone was found once. This chain connects TRBV12-5 to TRBJ2-3; D gene ambiguous. V was cut by 3 bases and J by 0 bases, with 4 bases left in between. From germline, CDR1 is LGHNT and CDR2 FRNRAP. This CDR3 has 13 amino acids. Written as DNA, the CDR3 is TGTGCTAGTGGTTTACTTAGCACAGATACGCAGTATTTT. It encodes CASGLLSTDTQYF.

This clone has a single count. J is TRBJ2-7 and V is TRBV19; 9 nucleotides align to TRBD1. The ends lost 6 bases at V and 0 bases at J; junction bases unmatched: 6. The CDR3 runs 15 residues. Germline V gene data show CDR1 as LNHDA and CDR2 as SQIVND (reference sequence). Written as DNA, the CDR3 is TGTGCCAGTAGAGGACAGGGGACGAGCTCCTACGAGCAGTACTTC. Amino acids: CASRGQGTSSYEQYF. The entire variable domain, with the rest obtained from reference TRBV19 and TRBJ2-7, is as follows: DGGITQSPKYLFRKEGQNVTLSCEQNLNHDAMYWYRQDPGQGLRLIYYSQIVNDFQKGDIAEGYSVSREKKESFPLTVTSAQKNPTAFYLCASRGQGTSSYEQYFGPGTRLTVT.

The chain combines TRBV5-1 with TRBJ2-1, with D perhaps TRBD1 (5 bases). Per the germline V gene, CDR1 is SGHRS and CDR2 is YFSETQ. V shed 0 bases and J shed 3 bases, with 19 bases lying between them. The CDR3 extends over 18 amino acids. CDR3 in DNA: TGCGCCAGCAGCTTGGTGTTCCAGGGTGGATTTAGCTACAATGAGCAGTTCTTC. Its translation: CASSLVFQGGFSYNEQFF. Supplemented by reference TRBV5-1 and TRBJ2-1, the full variable domain reads KAGVTQTPRYLIKTRGQQVTLSCSPISGHRSVSWYQQTPGQGLQFLFEYFSETQRNKGNFPGRFSGRQFSNSRSEMNVSTLELGDSALYLCASSLVFQGGFSYNEQFFGPGTRLTVL.

The chain carries TRBV5-6 and TRBJ1-2; D call uncertain. V gave up 4 bases and J gave up 3 bases, with 10 bases separating them. This CDR3 has 13 amino acids. Germline CDR1 is SGHDT and CDR2 is YYEEEE. CDR3 coding DNA: TGTGCCAGCAGCCCTCAGGCCTACTATGGCTACACCTTC. Translation gives CASSPQAYYGYTF.

This sequence joins TRBV5-4 and TRBJ1-3; D unresolved. Germline V gene lookup returns CDR1 SGHNT and CDR2 YYREEE (reference sequence). Deletions cut 0 bases from V and 6 bases from J, with 7 bases between. This CDR3 contains 13 residues. CDR3 nucleotide sequence: TGTGCCAGCAGCTTGGGAGCGGAAAACACCATATATTTT. It translates to CASSLGAENTIYF.

The rearrangement joins TRBV12-3 or TRBV12-4 to TRBJ2-2; D is unresolved. V lost 5 bases and J 6 bases, leaving 7 bases between the germline ends. The CDR3 consists of 12 residues. The CDR3 nucleotides are TGTGCCAGCAGTCTTGTCTCCGGGGAGCTGTTTTTT. Amino acid sequence: CASSLVSGELFF.

V is TRBV28 and J is TRBJ2-2; 11 bases are a match to TRBD2. The trim removed 8 bases at V and 4 bases at J, leaving 6 bases unmatched. The CDR3 totals 15 residues. Germline assignment: CDR1 MDHEN and CDR2 SYDVKM. CDR3 loop: CASELAGAGTGELFF. The CDR3 DNA reads TGTGCCAGCGAACTAGCGGGAGCGGGCACCGGGGAGCTGTTTTTT.

This chain joins TRBV27 and TRBJ1-5; D call uncertain. Germline V CDR1 and CDR2: MNHEY, SMNVEV (reference sequence). The V gene lost 3 bases and the J gene lost 0 bases, with 9 bases spanning the gap. The CDR3 sequence is 15 residues long. The CDR3 region has the DNA TGTGCCAGCAGTTTTTCCGGGATTAGCAATCAGCCCCAGCATTTT. Amino acid sequence: CASSFSGISNQPQHF.

The sample holds one count of this clone. This CDR3 reads CASRQSGTGVYSPLHF. DNA of the CDR3: TGTGCCAGCAGGCAGTCCGGGACAGGGGTTTACTCACCCCTCCACTTT. The rearrangement links TRBV28 to TRBJ1-6, with 10 positions matching TRBD1. The CDR3 consists of 16 residues. After removal of 6 bases from V and 10 bases from J, the junction contained 12 bases not matched to a gene. CDR1 and CDR2 from the germline V gene are MDHEN and SYDVKM. The full variable domain, its missing parts supplied by reference TRBV28 and TRBJ1-6, is DVKVTQSSRYLVKRTGEKVFLECVQDMDHENMFWYRQDPGLGLRLIYFSYDVKMKEKGDIPEGYSVSREKKERFSLILESASTNQTSMYLCASRQSGTGVYSPLHFGNGTRLTVT.

J is TRBJ2-3 and V is TRBV18; 7 nucleotides agree with TRBD1. Germline-derived CDR1 and CDR2 are KGHSH and LQKENI. The CDR3 extends over 14 amino acids. After removal of 3 bases from V and 6 bases from J, the junction contained 6 bases not matched to a gene. Here the CDR3 reads CASSPDRVFDTQYF. In DNA form, the CDR3 reads TGTGCCAGCTCACCCGACAGGGTTTTCGATACGCAGTATTTT.

The gene calls are TRBV7-2 and TRBJ2-5; 9 bases match TRBD2. Trimming took 5 bases from V and 3 from J; bases not matched to a gene: 7. In germline, CDR1 is SGHTA, CDR2 FQGNSA. This CDR3 contains 15 residues. The CDR3 region is CASSHGLAPEETQYF. The CDR3 DNA is TGTGCCAGCAGCCACGGACTAGCGCCCGAAGAGACCCAGTACTTC. The full variable domain, in which reference TRBV7-2 and TRBJ2-5 provide the parts outside the CDR3, is GAGVSQSPSNKVTEKGKDVELRCDPISGHTALYWYRQSLGQGLEFLIYFQGNSAPDKSGLPSDRFSAERTGGSVSTLTIQRTQQEDSAVYLCASSHGLAPEETQYFGPGTRLLVL.

The sample holds one count of this clone. The rearrangement uses TRBV5-1 and TRBJ2-5, with 8 bases lining up with TRBD1. After removal of 3 bases from V and 5 bases from J, the junction contained 12 bases not matched to a gene. CDR3 length equals 16 residues. The germline CDR1 and CDR2 sequences are SGHRS and YFSETQ. DNA of the CDR3: TGCGCCAGCAGCTGGACCGGACAGGGCCTGGGGGAGACCCAGTACTTC. Its translation: CASSWTGQGLGETQYF.

This clone was observed a few times. The V call is TRBV18, the J call TRBJ1-1; 9 bases are shared with TRBD1. CDR1 and CDR2 from the germline V gene are KGHSH and LQKENI. The ends lost 6 bases at V and 8 bases at J; junction bases unmatched: 13. The length of the CDR3 is 15 residues. The CDR3, as DNA: TGTGCCAGCTCGATGTCTACAGGGGGCCAGTGGGAAGCTTTCTTT. It codes for CASSMSTGGQWEAFF.

This clone was picked up a small number of times. The rearrangement links TRBV10-3 to TRBJ2-4, with D possibly matching TRBD1 (6 bases). Trimming stripped 0 bases from V and 0 bases from J, with 9 bases between. There are 16 residues in the CDR3. The germline V gene has CDR1 ENHRY and CDR2 SYGVKD. The CDR3 sequence: CAISESGQIAKNIQYF. CDR3 nucleotide sequence: TGTGCCATCAGTGAGTCAGGACAGATAGCCAAAAACATTCAGTACTTC.